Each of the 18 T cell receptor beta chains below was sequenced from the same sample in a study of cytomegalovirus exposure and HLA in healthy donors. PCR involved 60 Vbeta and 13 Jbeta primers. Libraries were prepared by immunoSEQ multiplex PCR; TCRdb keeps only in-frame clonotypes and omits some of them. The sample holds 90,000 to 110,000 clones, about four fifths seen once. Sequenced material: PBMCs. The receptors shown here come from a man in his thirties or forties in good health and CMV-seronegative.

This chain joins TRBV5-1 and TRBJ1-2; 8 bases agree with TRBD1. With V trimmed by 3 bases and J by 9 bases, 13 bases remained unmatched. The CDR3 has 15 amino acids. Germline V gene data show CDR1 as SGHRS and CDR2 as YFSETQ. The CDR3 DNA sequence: TGCGCCAGCAGCTCGGATGACAGGGGAGGTTTACGCTACACCTTC. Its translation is CASSSDDRGGLRYTF.

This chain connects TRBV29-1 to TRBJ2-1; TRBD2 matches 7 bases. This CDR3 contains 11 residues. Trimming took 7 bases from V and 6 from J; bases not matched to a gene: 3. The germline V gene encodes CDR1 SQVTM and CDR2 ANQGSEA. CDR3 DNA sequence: TGCAGCGGCGGGGGTGGCAATGAGCAGTTCTTC. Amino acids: CSGGGGNEQFF.

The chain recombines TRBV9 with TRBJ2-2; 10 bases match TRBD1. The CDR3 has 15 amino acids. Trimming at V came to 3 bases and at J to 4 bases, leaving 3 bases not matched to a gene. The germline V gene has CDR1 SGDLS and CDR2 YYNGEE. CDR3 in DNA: TGTGCCAGCAGCGCAGGACAGGGGGTCACCGGGGAGCTGTTTTTT. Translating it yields CASSAGQGVTGELFF.

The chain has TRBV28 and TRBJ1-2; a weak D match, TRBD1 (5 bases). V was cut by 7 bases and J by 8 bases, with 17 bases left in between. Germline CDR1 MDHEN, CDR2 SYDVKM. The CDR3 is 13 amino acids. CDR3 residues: CASTLRGRWGYTF. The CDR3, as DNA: TGTGCCAGCACCTTACGGGGGAGGTGGGGCTACACCTTC.

The CDR3: CASRGQGLNTGELFF. Written as DNA, the CDR3 is TGTGCCAGCAGAGGACAGGGGTTGAACACCGGGGAGCTGTTTTTT. The chain joins TRBV6-5 to TRBJ2-2; TRBD1 matches at 9 bases. This CDR3 spans 15 amino acids. Unmatched junction bases numbered 3, after V lost 6 bases and J lost 1 base. Germline-derived CDR1 and CDR2 are MNHEY and SVGAGI.

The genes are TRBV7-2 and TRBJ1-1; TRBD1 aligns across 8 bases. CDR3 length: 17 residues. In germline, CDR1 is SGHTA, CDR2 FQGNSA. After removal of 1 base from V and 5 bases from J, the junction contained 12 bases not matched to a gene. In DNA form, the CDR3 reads TGTGCCAGCAGCTTAGGCCGGGGACAGGACTGGGTAACTGAAGCTTTCTTT. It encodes CASSLGRGQDWVTEAFF.

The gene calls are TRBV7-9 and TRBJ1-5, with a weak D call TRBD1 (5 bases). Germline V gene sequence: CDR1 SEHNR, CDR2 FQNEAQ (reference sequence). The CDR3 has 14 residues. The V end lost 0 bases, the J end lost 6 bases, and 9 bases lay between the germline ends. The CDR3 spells CASSLAQGSQPQHF. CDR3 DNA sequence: TGTGCCAGCAGCTTAGCGCAGGGAAGTCAGCCCCAGCATTTT.

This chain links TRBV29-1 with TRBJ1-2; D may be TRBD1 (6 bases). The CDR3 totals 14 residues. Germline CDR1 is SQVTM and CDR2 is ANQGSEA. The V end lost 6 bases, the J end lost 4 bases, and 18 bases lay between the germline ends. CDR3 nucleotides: TGCAGCGTCCACAGACAGGAAAGGGGCTATGGCTACACCTTC. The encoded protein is CSVHRQERGYGYTF.

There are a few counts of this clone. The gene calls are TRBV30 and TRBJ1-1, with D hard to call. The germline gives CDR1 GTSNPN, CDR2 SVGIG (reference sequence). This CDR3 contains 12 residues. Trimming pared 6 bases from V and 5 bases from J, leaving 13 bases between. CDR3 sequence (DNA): TGTGCCTGTGTTAGGGAGAGTACTGAAGCTTTCTTT. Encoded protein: CACVRESTEAFF.

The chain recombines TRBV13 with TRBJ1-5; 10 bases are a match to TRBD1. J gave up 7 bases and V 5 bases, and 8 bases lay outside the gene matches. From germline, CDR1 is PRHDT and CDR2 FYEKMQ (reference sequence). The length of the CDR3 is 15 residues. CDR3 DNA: TGTGCCAGCAGCCTCGGGACAGGGGAATGGCAGCCCCAGCATTTT. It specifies CASSLGTGEWQPQHF.

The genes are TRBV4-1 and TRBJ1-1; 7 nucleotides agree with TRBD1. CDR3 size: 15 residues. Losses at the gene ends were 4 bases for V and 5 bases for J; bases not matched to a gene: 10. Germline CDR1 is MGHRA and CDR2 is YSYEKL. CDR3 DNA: TGCGCCAGCAGCCGACCGTTAGGGGGCAAGACTGAAGCTTTCTTT. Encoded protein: CASSRPLGGKTEAFF.

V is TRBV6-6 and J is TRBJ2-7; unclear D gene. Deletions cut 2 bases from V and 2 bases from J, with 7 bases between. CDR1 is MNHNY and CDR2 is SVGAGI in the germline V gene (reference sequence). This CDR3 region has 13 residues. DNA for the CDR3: TGTGCCAGCAGTTACGCACAGCCCTACGAGCAGTACTTC. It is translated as CASSYAQPYEQYF.

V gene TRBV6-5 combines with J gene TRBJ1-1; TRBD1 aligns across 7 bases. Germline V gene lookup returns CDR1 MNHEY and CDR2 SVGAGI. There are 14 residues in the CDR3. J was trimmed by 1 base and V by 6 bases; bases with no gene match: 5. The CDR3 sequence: CASRGDSQNTEAFF. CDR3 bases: TGTGCCAGCAGAGGGGACAGCCAGAACACTGAAGCTTTCTTT.

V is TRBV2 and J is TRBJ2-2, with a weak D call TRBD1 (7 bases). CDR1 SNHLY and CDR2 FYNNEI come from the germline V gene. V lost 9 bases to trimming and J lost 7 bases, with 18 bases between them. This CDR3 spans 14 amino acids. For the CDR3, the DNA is TGTGCCAGTACCAGGGGGGCTGATATCGGGGAGCTGTTTTTT. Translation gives CASTRGADIGELFF.

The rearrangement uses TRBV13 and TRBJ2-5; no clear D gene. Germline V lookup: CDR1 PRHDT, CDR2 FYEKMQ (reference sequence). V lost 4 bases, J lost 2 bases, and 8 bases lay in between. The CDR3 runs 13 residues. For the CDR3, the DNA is TGTGCCAGCAGCTCCCCCCCGCAAGAGACCCAGTACTTC. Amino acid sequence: CASSSPPQETQYF.

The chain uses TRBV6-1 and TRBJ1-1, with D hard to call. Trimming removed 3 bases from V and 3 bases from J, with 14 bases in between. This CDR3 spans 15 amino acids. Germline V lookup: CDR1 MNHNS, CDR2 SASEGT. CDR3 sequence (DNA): TGTGCCAGCAGTGACCCCGGAGGGCGAGACACTGAAGCTTTCTTT. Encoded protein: CASSDPGGRDTEAFF.

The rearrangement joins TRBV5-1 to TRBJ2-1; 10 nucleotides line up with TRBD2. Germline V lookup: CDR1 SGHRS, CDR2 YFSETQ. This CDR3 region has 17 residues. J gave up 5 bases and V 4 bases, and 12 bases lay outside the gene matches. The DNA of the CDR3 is TGCGCCAGCAGCCCATCTAGCGGGGGTCCTCTGAACAATGAGCAGTTCTTC. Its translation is CASSPSSGGPLNNEQFF.

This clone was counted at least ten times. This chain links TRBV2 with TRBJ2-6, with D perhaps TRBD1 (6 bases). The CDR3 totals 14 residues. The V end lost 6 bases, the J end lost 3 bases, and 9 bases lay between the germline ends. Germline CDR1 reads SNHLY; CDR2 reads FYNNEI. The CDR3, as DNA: TGTGCCAGCAGGGGGGCGGGTGGGGCCAACGTCCTGACTTTC. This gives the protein CASRGAGGANVLTF.